This TCR beta chain originates from a study of CD8 T cells in ankylosing spondylitis. Study-wide results and caveats: Past studies reported some motif variants in reactive arthritis synovial fluid and blood. A TCR beta motif of 7 or 8 highly homologous variants appeared characteristic of ankylosing spondylitis blood.

This clonotype was detected a few times. Antigen unknown. As the method for making TCR beta libraries, quantitative 5'-RACE with molecular barcodes was used. One entry per CDR3 protein results from TCRdb running MiXCR on the 5' RACE reads. Of more than 300,000 distinct CDR3 sequences in the sample, 7% to 9% were seen once. CDR1 and CDR2 from the germline V gene are DFQATT and SNEGSKA (reference sequence). The length of the CDR3 is 15 residues. After removal of 1 base from V and 6 bases from J, the junction contained 7 bases not matched to a gene. Material for sequencing was blood, either unsorted or a sorted T cell fraction (not recorded which). The TCR comes from a male donor with ankylosing spondylitis. The gene calls are TRBV20-1 and TRBJ2-1; TRBD2 matches 9 bases. DNA for the CDR3: TGCAGTGCTAGAGGTTTAGCGGGAGTACGCAATGAGCAGTTCTTC. It codes for CSARGLAGVRNEQFF.